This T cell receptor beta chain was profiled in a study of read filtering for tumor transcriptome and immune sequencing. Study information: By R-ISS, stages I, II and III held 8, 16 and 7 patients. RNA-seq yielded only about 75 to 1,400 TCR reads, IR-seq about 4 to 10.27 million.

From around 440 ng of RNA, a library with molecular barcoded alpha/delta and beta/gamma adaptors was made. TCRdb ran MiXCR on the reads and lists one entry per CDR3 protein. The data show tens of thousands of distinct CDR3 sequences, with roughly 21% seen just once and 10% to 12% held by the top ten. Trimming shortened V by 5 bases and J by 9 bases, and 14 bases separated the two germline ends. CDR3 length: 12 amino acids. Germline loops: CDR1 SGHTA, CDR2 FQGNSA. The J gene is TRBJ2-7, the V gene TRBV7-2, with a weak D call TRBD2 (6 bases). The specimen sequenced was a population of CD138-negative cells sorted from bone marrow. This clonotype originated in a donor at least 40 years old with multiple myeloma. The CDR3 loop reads CASSRGSGGQYF. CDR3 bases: TGTGCCAGCAGCCGGGGGTCCGGCGGGCAGTACTTC.